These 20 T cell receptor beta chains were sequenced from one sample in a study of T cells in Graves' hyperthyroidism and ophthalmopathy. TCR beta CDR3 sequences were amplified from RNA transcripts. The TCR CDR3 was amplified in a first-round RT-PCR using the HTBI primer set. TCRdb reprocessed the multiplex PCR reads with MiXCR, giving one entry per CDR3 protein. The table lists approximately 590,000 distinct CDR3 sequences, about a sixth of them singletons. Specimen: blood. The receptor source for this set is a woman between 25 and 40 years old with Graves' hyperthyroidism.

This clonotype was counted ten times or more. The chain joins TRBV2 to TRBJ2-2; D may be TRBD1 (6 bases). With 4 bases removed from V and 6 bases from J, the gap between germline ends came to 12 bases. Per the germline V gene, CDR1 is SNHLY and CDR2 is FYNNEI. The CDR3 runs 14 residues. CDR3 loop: CASSVQGRPGELFF. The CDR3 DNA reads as TGTGCCAGCAGTGTGCAGGGGCGACCCGGGGAGCTGTTTTTT.

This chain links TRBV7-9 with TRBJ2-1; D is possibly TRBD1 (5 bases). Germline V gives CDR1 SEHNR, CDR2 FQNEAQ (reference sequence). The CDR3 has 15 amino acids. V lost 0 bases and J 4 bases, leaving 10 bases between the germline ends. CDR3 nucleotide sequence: TGTGCCAGCAGCTTAGCCCACAGGAATTACAATGAGCAGTTCTTC. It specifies CASSLAHRNYNEQFF.

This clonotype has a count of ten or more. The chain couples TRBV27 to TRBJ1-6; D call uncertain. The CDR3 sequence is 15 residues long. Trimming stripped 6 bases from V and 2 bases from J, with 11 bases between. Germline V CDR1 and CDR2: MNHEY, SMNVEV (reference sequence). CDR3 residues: CASSDIFAYNSPLHF. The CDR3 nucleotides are TGTGCCAGCAGCGACATTTTTGCCTATAATTCACCCCTCCACTTT.

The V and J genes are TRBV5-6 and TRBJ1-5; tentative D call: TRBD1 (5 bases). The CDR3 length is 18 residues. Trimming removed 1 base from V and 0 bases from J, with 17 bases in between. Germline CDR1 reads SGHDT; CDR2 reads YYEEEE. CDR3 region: CASSLWGTATYSNQPQHF. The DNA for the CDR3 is TGTGCCAGCAGCTTGTGGGGGACCGCCACTTATAGCAATCAGCCCCAGCATTTT. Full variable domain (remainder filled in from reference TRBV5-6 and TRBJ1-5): DAGVTQSPTHLIKTRGQQVTLRCSPKSGHDTVSWYQQALGQGPQFIFQYYEEEERQRGNFPDRFSGHQFPNYSSELNVNALLLGDSALYLCASSLWGTATYSNQPQHFGDGTRLSIL.

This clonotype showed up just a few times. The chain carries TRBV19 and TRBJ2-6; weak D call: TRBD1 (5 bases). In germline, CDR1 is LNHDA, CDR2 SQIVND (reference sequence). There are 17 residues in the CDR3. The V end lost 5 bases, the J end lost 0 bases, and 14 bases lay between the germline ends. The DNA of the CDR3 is TGTGCCAGTAGTTCCAGGGCCACGAGCTCTGGGGCCAACGTCCTGACTTTC. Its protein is CASSSRATSSGANVLTF.

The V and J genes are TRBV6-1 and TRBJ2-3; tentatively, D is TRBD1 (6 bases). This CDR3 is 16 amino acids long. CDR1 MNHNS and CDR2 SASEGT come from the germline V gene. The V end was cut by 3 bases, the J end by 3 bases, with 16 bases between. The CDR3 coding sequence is TGTGCCAGCAGTGATTATTACAGGGAAGAAACAGATACGCAGTATTTT. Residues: CASSDYYREETDTQYF.

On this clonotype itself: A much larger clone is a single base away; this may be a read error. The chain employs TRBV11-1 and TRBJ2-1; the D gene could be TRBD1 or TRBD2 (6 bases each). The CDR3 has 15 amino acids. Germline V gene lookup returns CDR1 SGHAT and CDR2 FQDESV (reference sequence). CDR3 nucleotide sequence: TGTGCCAGCAACTTAGAATTGGGGGGCCACAATGAGCAGTTCTTC. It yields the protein CASNLELGGHNEQFF.

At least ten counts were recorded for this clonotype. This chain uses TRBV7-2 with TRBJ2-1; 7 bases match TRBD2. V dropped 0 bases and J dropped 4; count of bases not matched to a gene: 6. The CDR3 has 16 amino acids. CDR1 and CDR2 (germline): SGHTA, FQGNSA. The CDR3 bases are TGTGCCAGCAGCTTAGCGTCGGGGGAGGGATACAATGAGCAGTTCTTC. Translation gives CASSLASGEGYNEQFF. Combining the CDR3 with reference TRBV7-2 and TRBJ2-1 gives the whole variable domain GAGVSQSPSNKVTEKGKDVELRCDPISGHTALYWYRQSLGQGLEFLIYFQGNSAPDKSGLPSDRFSAERTGGSVSTLTIQRTQQEDSAVYLCASSLASGEGYNEQFFGPGTRLTVL.

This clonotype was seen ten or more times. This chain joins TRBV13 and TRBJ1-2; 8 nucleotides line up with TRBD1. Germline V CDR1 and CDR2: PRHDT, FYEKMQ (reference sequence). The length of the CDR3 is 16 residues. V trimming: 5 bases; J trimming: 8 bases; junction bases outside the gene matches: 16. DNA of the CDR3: TGTGCCAGCAGCCAAGAAGACAGGGGTCATAATTGGGGCTACACCTTC. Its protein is CASSQEDRGHNWGYTF. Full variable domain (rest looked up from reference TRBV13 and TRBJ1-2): AAGVIQSPRHLIKEKRETATLKCYPIPRHDTVYWYQQGPGQDPQFLISFYEKMQSDKGSIPDRFSAQQFSDYHSELNMSSLELGDSALYFCASSQEDRGHNWGYTFGSGTRLTVV.

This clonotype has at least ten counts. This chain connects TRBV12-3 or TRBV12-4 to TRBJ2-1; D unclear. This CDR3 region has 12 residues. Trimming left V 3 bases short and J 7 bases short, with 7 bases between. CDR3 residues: CASSFFANEQFF. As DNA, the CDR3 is TGTGCCAGCAGTTTTTTTGCGAATGAGCAGTTCTTC.

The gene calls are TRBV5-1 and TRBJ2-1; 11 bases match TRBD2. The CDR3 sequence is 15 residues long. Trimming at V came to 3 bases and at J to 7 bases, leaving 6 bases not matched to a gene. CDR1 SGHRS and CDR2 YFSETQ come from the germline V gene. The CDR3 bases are TGCGCCAGCAGCTCGGGACTAGCGGAGGGTAATGAGCAGTTCTTC. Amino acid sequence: CASSSGLAEGNEQFF.

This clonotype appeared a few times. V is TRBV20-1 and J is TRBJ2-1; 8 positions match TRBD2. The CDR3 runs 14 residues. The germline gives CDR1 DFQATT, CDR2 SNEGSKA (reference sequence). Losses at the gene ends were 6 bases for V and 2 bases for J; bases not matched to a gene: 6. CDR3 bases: TGCAGTGCCAGCGGGGGCCTCCCCTACAATGAGCAGTTCTTC. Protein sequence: CSASGGLPYNEQFF.

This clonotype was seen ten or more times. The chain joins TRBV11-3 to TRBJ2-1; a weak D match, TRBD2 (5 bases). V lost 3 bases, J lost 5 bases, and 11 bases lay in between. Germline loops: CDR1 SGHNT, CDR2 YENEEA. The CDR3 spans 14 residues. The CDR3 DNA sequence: TGTGCCAGCAGCTTCTCACTAGGAAACAATGAGCAGTTCTTC. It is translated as CASSFSLGNNEQFF.

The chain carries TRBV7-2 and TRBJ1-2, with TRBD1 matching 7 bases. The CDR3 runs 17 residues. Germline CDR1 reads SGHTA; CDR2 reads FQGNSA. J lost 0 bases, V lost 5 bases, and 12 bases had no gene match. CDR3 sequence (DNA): TGTGCCAGCAGCCAGGGACAGATAATACGCGCTAACTATGGCTACACCTTC. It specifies CASSQGQIIRANYGYTF. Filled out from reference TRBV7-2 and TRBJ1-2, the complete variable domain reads GAGVSQSPSNKVTEKGKDVELRCDPISGHTALYWYRQSLGQGLEFLIYFQGNSAPDKSGLPSDRFSAERTGGSVSTLTIQRTQQEDSAVYLCASSQGQIIRANYGYTFGSGTRLTVV.

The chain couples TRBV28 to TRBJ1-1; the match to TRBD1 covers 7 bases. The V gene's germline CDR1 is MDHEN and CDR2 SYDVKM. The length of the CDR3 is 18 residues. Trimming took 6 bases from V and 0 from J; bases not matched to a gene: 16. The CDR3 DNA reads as TGTGCCAGCAGGCCATCACGCCGGACAGGCGGAATGAACACTGAAGCTTTCTTT. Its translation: CASRPSRRTGGMNTEAFF. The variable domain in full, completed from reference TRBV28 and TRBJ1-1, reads DVKVTQSSRYLVKRTGEKVFLECVQDMDHENMFWYRQDPGLGLRLIYFSYDVKMKEKGDIPEGYSVSREKKERFSLILESASTNQTSMYLCASRPSRRTGGMNTEAFFGQGTRLTVV.

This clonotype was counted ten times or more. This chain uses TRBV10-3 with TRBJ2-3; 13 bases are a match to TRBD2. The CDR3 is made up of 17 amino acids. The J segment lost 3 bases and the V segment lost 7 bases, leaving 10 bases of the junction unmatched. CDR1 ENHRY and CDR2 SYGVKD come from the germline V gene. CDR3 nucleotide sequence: TGTGCCATCATGCGAGGACTAGCGGGAGAGGAGACAGATACGCAGTATTTT. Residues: CAIMRGLAGEETDTQYF.

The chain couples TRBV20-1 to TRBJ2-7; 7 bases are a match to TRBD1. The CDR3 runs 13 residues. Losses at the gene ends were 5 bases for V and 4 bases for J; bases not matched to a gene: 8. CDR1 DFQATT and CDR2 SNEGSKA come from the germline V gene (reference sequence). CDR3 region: CSAVTPTGYEQYF. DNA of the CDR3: TGCAGTGCTGTCACCCCGACAGGGTACGAGCAGTACTTC.

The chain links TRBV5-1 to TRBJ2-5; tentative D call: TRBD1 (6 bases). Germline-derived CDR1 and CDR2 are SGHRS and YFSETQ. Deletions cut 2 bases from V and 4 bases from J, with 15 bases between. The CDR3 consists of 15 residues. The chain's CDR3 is CASSLRGGEGETQYF. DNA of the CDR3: TGCGCCAGCAGCTTAAGAGGGGGAGAGGGAGAGACCCAGTACTTC.

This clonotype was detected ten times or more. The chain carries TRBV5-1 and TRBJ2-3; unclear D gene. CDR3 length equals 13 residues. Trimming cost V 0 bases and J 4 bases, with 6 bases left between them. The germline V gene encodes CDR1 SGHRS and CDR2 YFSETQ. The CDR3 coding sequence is TGCGCCAGCAGCTTGGGAGTGGCAGATACGCAGTATTTT. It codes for CASSLGVADTQYF.

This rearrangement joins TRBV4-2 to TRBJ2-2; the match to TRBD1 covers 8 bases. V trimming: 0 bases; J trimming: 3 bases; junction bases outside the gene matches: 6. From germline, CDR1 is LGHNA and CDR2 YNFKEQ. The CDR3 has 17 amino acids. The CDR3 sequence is CASSQDPTGDDTGELFF. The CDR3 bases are TGTGCCAGCAGCCAAGATCCGACAGGGGACGACACCGGGGAGCTGTTTTTT.